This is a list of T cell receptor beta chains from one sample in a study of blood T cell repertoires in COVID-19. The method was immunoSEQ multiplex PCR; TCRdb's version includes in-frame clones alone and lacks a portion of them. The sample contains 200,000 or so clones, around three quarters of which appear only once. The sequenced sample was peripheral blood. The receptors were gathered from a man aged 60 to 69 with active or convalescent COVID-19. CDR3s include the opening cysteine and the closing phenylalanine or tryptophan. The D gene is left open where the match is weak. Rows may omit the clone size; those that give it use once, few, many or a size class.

cdr3_aa: CASSPRVSGRGYETQYF
clone_size: .
v_call: TRBV7-2
j_call: TRBJ2-5
d_call: TRBD2

cdr3_aa: CSASSGQGNSPLHF
clone_size: .
v_call: TRBV20-1
j_call: TRBJ1-6
d_call: .

cdr3_aa: CASSLNTGAYEQYF
clone_size: once
v_call: TRBV7-2
j_call: TRBJ2-7
d_call: .

cdr3_aa: CASSDLQGTEAFF
clone_size: .
v_call: TRBV6-4
j_call: TRBJ1-1
d_call: TRBD1

cdr3_aa: CASSQLAGRTSSYEQYF
clone_size: .
v_call: TRBV4-2
j_call: TRBJ2-7
d_call: .

cdr3_aa: CASSLRPGFDTGELFF
clone_size: .
v_call: TRBV7-3
j_call: TRBJ2-2
d_call: .

cdr3_aa: CASGGQGALSGEQYF
clone_size: .
v_call: TRBV5-1
j_call: TRBJ2-7
d_call: TRBD1

cdr3_aa: CATKGETYEQYF
clone_size: .
v_call: TRBV24-1
j_call: TRBJ2-7
d_call: .

cdr3_aa: CASSLAARPQYF
clone_size: .
v_call: TRBV28
j_call: TRBJ2-7
d_call: .

cdr3_aa: CASSLLSDRAAFF
clone_size: .
v_call: TRBV28
j_call: TRBJ1-1
d_call: TRBD1

cdr3_aa: CASSTSGSYNEQFF
clone_size: .
v_call: TRBV19
j_call: TRBJ2-1
d_call: TRBD2

cdr3_aa: CASSPPVYPNQPQHF
clone_size: .
v_call: TRBV3-1/TRBV3-2
j_call: TRBJ1-5
d_call: .

cdr3_aa: CASSITGGCFTDTQYF
clone_size: .
v_call: TRBV21-1
j_call: TRBJ2-3
d_call: .

cdr3_aa: CSALAAGTDTQYF
clone_size: .
v_call: TRBV29-1
j_call: TRBJ2-3
d_call: .

cdr3_aa: CASSFPGNEQFF
clone_size: .
v_call: TRBV7-9
j_call: TRBJ2-1
d_call: .

cdr3_aa: CASSRRRASTDTQYF
clone_size: .
v_call: TRBV14
j_call: TRBJ2-3
d_call: .

cdr3_aa: CASIPTGATSYEQYF
clone_size: few
v_call: TRBV28
j_call: TRBJ2-7
d_call: TRBD1

cdr3_aa: CASSSSGQGEKLFF
clone_size: few
v_call: TRBV5-1
j_call: TRBJ1-4
d_call: TRBD1

cdr3_aa: CASSRSSGANVLTF
clone_size: .
v_call: TRBV3-1/TRBV3-2
j_call: TRBJ2-6
d_call: .

cdr3_aa: CASSRRQGDNSPLHF
clone_size: .
v_call: TRBV4-2
j_call: TRBJ1-6
d_call: TRBD1

cdr3_aa: CASSTQGYYEQYF
clone_size: .
v_call: TRBV5-1
j_call: TRBJ2-7
d_call: TRBD1

cdr3_aa: CASSHQTSGRAEQFF
clone_size: .
v_call: TRBV3-1/TRBV3-2
j_call: TRBJ2-1
d_call: TRBD2

cdr3_aa: CASSEFWTGEGKLFF
clone_size: .
v_call: TRBV2
j_call: TRBJ1-4
d_call: TRBD1

cdr3_aa: CASRLSTGVGTDTQYF
clone_size: once
v_call: TRBV5-4
j_call: TRBJ2-3
d_call: TRBD1

cdr3_aa: CASSLSPVAGYEQYF
clone_size: few
v_call: TRBV7-6
j_call: TRBJ2-7
d_call: .

cdr3_aa: CAISAREGGNEQFF
clone_size: few
v_call: TRBV10-3
j_call: TRBJ2-1
d_call: TRBD2

cdr3_aa: CASSLSKPPANVLTF
clone_size: .
v_call: TRBV27
j_call: TRBJ2-6
d_call: .

cdr3_aa: CASRTTGGDEQYF
clone_size: many
v_call: TRBV2
j_call: TRBJ2-7
d_call: TRBD1

cdr3_aa: CASSPRAGVYYGYTF
clone_size: .
v_call: TRBV27
j_call: TRBJ1-2
d_call: .

cdr3_aa: CASSLFAGGPGDTQYF
clone_size: .
v_call: TRBV7-3
j_call: TRBJ2-3
d_call: TRBD2

cdr3_aa: CASSSGLSDTQYF
clone_size: .
v_call: TRBV5-1
j_call: TRBJ2-3
d_call: .

cdr3_aa: CASTQGQTYEQYF
clone_size: .
v_call: TRBV6-5
j_call: TRBJ2-7
d_call: TRBD1

cdr3_aa: CASTVLRSRASTDTQYF
clone_size: .
v_call: TRBV2
j_call: TRBJ2-3
d_call: .

cdr3_aa: CASSPTSAYEQYF
clone_size: .
v_call: TRBV7-9
j_call: TRBJ2-7
d_call: TRBD2

cdr3_aa: CASSLIGKGYNEQFF
clone_size: .
v_call: TRBV11-2
j_call: TRBJ2-1
d_call: .

cdr3_aa: CASSATGGAEQFF
clone_size: .
v_call: TRBV7-3
j_call: TRBJ2-1
d_call: TRBD1

cdr3_aa: CASSLDRGYEQYF
clone_size: .
v_call: TRBV7-7
j_call: TRBJ2-7
d_call: .

cdr3_aa: CASSLSTDSPLHF
clone_size: .
v_call: TRBV18
j_call: TRBJ1-6
d_call: .

cdr3_aa: CASSPRQGEGNTIYF
clone_size: .
v_call: TRBV7-2
j_call: TRBJ1-3
d_call: TRBD1

cdr3_aa: CASSLTGRYNEQFF
clone_size: once
v_call: TRBV18
j_call: TRBJ2-1
d_call: .

cdr3_aa: CSVEGLVFGTDTQYF
clone_size: .
v_call: TRBV29-1
j_call: TRBJ2-3
d_call: .

cdr3_aa: CASRGASGQETQYF
clone_size: .
v_call: TRBV5-1
j_call: TRBJ2-5
d_call: TRBD2

cdr3_aa: CASSQPDRGMGGELFF
clone_size: .
v_call: TRBV4-1
j_call: TRBJ2-2
d_call: TRBD1

cdr3_aa: CASSESRSTYEQYF
clone_size: .
v_call: TRBV2
j_call: TRBJ2-7
d_call: .

cdr3_aa: CASSYSVPRGHNEQFF
clone_size: .
v_call: TRBV6-2/TRBV6-3
j_call: TRBJ2-1
d_call: .

cdr3_aa: CASSPLDILSSSYNEQFF
clone_size: .
v_call: TRBV18
j_call: TRBJ2-1
d_call: .

cdr3_aa: CASRNLTHSPLHF
clone_size: .
v_call: TRBV5-1
j_call: TRBJ1-6
d_call: .

cdr3_aa: CASGRSNQPQHF
clone_size: .
v_call: TRBV6-5
j_call: TRBJ1-5
d_call: .